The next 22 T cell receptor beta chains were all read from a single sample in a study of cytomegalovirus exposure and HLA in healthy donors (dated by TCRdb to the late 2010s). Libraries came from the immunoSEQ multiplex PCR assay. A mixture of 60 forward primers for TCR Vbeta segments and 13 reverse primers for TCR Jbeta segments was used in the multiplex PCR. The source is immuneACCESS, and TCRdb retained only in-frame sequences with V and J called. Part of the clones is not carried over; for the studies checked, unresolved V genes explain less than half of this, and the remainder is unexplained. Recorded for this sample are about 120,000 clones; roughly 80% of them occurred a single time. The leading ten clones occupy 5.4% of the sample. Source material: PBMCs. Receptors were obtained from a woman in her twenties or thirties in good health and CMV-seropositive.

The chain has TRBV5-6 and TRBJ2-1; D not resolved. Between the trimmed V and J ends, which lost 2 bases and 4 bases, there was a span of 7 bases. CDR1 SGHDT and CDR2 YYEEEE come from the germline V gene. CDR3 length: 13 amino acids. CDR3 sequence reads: CASSLLLYNEQFF. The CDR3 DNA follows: TGTGCCAGCAGCTTACTATTGTACAATGAGCAGTTCTTC. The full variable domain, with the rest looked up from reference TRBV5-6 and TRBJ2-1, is DAGVTQSPTHLIKTRGQQVTLRCSPKSGHDTVSWYQQALGQGPQFIFQYYEEEERQRGNFPDRFSGHQFPNYSSELNVNALLLGDSALYLCASSLLLYNEQFFGPGTRLTVL.

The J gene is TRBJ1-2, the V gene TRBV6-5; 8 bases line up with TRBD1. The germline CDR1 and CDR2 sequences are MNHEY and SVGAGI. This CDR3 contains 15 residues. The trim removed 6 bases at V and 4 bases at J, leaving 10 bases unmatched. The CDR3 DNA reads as TGTGCCAGCAGCTCAGGACAGGGACGGACCTATGGCTACACCTTC. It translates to CASSSGQGRTYGYTF.

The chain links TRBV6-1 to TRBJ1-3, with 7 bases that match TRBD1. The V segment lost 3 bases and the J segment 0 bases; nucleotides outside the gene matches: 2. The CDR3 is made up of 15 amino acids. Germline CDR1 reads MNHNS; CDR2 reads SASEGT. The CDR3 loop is CASSDGTASGNTIYF. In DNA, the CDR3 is TGTGCCAGCAGTGATGGGACAGCCTCTGGAAACACCATATATTTT.

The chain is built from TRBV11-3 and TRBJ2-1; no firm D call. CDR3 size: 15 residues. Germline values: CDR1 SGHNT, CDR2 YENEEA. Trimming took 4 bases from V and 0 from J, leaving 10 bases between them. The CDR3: CASSSYHSSYNEQFF. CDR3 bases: TGTGCCAGCAGCTCGTACCATAGCTCCTACAATGAGCAGTTCTTC.

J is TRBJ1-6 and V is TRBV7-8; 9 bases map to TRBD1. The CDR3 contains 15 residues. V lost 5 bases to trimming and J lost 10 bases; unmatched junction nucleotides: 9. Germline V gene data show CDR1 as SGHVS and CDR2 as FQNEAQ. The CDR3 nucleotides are TGTGCCAGCAGCACGGGACAGGGAATAGGGTCACCCCTCCACTTT. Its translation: CASSTGQGIGSPLHF.

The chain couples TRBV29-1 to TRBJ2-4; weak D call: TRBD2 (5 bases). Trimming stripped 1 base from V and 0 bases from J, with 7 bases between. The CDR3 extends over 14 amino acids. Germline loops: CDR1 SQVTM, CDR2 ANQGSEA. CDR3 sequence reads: CSVEGTLAKNIQYF. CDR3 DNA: TGCAGCGTTGAAGGGACTCTAGCCAAAAACATTCAGTACTTC.

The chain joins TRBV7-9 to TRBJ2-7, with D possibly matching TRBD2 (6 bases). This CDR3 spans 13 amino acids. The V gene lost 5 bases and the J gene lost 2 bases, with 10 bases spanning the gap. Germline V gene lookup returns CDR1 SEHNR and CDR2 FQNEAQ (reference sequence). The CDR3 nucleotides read TGTGCCAGCAGCGGAGGGTTCCCCTACGAGCAGTACTTC. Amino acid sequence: CASSGGFPYEQYF.

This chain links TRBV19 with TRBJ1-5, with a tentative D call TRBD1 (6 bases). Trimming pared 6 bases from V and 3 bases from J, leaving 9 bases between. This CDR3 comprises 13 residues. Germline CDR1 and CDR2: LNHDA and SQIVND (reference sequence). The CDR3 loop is CASSGQPNQPQHF. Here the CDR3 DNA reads TGTGCCAGTAGCGGACAGCCCAATCAGCCCCAGCATTTT.

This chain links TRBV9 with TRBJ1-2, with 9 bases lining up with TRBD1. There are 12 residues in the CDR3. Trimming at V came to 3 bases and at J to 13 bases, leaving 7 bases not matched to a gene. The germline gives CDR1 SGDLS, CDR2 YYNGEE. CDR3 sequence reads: CASSARDRVCTF. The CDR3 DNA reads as TGTGCCAGCAGCGCACGGGACAGGGTTTGCACCTTC.

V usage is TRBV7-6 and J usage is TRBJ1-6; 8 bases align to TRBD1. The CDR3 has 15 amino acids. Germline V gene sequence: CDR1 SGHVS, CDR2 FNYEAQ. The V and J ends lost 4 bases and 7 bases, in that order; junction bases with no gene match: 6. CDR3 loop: CASSWSQGENSPLHF. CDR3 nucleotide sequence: TGTGCCAGCAGCTGGTCACAGGGGGAGAATTCACCCCTCCACTTT.

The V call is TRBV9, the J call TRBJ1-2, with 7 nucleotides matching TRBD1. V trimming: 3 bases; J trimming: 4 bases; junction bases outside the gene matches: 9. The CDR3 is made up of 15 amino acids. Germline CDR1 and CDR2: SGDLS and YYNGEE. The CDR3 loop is CASSGAGTAPYGYTF. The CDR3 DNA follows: TGTGCCAGCAGCGGCGCGGGGACAGCGCCCTATGGCTACACCTTC.

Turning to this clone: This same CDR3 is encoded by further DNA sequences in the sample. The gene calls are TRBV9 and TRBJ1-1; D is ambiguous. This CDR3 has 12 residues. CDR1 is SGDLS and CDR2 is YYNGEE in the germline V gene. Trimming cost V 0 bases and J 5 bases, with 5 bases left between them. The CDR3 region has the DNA TGTGCCAGCAGCGTAGGCGAGACTGAAGCTTTCTTT. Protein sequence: CASSVGETEAFF.

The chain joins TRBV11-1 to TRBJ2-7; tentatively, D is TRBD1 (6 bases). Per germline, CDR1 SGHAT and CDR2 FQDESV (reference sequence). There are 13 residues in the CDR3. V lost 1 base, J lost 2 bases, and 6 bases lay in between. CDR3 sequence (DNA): TGTGCCAGCAGCTTAGGGACAGCCTACGAGCAGTACTTC. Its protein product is CASSLGTAYEQYF.

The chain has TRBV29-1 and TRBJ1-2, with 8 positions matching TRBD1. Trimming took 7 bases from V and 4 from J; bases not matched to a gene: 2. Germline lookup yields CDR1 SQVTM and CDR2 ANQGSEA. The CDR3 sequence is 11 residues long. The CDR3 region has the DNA TGCAGCGCGGGGACAGGCTATGGCTACACCTTC. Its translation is CSAGTGYGYTF.

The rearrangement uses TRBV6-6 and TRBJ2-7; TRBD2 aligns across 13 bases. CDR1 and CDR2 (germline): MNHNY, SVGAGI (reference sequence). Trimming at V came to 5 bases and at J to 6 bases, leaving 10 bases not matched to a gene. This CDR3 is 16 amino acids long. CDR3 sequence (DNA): TGTGCCAGCAGTGGACCGGGACTAGCGGGAATGGGCGAGCAGTACTTC. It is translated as CASSGPGLAGMGEQYF.

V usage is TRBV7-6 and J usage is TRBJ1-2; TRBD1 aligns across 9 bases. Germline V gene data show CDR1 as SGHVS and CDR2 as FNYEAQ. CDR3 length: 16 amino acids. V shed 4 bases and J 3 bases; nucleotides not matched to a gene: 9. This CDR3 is CASSSDTGTGHYGYTF. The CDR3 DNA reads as TGTGCCAGCAGCTCCGATACCGGGACAGGGCACTATGGCTACACCTTC.

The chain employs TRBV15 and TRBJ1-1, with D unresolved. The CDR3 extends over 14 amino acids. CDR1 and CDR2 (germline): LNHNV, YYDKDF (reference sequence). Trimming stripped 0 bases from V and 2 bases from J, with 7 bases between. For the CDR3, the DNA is TGTGCCACCAGCAGAGACAGGCTCAACACTGAAGCTTTCTTT. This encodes CATSRDRLNTEAFF. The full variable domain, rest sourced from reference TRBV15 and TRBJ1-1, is DAMVIQNPRYQVTQFGKPVTLSCSQTLNHNVMYWYQQKSSQAPKLLFHYYDKDFNNEADTPDNFQSRRPNTSFCFLDIRSPGLGDTAMYLCATSRDRLNTEAFFGQGTRLTVV.

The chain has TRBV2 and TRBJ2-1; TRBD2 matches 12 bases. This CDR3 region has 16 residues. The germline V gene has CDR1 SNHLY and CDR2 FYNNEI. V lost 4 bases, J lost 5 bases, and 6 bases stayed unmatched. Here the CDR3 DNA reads TGTGCCAGCAGTGTAGAGGGACTAGCGGGTAACAATGAGCAGTTCTTC. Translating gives CASSVEGLAGNNEQFF.

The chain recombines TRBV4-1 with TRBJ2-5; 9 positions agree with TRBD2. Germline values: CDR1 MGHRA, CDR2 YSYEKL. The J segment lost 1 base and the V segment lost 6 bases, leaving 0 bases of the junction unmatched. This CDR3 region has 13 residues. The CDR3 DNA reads TGCGCCAGCAGGGGACTAGCCCAAGAGACCCAGTACTTC. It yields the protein CASRGLAQETQYF.

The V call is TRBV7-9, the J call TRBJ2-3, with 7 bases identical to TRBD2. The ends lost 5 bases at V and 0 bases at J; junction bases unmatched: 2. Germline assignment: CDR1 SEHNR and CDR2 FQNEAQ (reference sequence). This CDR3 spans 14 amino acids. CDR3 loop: CASSNSGSTDTQYF. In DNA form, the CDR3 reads TGTGCCAGCAGCAATAGCGGGAGCACAGATACGCAGTATTTT.

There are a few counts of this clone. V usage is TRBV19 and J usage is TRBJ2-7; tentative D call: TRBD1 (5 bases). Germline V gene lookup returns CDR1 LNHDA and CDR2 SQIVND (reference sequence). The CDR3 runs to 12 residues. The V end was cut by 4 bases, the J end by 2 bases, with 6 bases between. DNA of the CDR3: TGTGCCAGTAGTACAGGGACCTACGAGCAGTACTTC. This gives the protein CASSTGTYEQYF.

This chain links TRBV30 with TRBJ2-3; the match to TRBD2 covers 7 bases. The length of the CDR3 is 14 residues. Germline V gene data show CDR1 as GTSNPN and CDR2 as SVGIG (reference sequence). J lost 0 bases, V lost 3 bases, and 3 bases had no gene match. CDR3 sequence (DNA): TGTGCCTGGAGGAACGGGAGGAGCACAGATACGCAGTATTTT. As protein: CAWRNGRSTDTQYF.